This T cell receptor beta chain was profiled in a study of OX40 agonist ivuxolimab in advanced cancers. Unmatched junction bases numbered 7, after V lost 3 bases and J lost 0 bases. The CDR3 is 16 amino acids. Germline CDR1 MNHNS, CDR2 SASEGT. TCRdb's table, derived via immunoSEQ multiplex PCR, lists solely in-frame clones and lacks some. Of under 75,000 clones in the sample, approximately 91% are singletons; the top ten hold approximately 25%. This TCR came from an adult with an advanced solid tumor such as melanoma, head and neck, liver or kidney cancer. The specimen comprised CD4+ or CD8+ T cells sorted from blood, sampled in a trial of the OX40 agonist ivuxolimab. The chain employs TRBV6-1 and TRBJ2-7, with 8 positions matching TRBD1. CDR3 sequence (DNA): TGTGCCAGCAGTGAGTACTGGGACAGGAGCTCCTACGAGCAGTACTTC. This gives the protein CASSEYWDRSSYEQYF.